This is a list of T cell receptor beta chains from one sample in a study of T cell repertoires in ileal Crohn's disease. Assay used: immunoSEQ multiplex PCR; TCRdb lists only in-frame clones, some missing. The sample lists approximately 7,800 clones, approximately 79% seen once, with 35% to 45% in the top ten. The sequenced sample was ileal tissue. The receptor source for this set is an adult with Crohn's disease. Both conserved end residues are part of each CDR3. Clone size is shown for a subset of rows, as once, few, many or a class of expanded clone.

. TRBJ1-5 14 TRBV7-8 CASSSSPSDQPQHF
. TRBJ2-3 17 TRBV9 CASGSPRGSGSTDTQYF
. TRBJ2-5 18 TRBV11-1 CASSLRRAQPSPRETQYF
medium-sized TRBJ2-5 15 TRBV6-1 CASRIGGGREETQYF
. TRBJ2-3 15 TRBV7-9 CASSHLAGRGDTQYF
once TRBJ1-5 13 TRBV6-5 CASSDLTGQPQHF
few TRBJ2-1 15 TRBV5-1 CASSPLGQPNNEQFF
. TRBJ1-2 14 TRBV2 CANLPRETNYGYTF
few TRBJ1-3 16 TRBV9 CASSVGVGNFGNTIYF
. TRBJ1-1 12 TRBV28 CATFRHDTEAFF
. TRBJ1-2 13 TRBV29-1 CSALRDRGHGYTF
. TRBJ1-1 15 TRBV5-1 CASSLRTGEGAEAFF
. TRBJ2-3 14 TRBV11-2 CASSFGDRLDTQYF
. TRBJ2-2 18 TRBV23-1 CASSHSGKGTGHTGELFF
. TRBJ1-2 17 TRBV5-1 CASSLRRGTGGDYGYTF
. TRBJ1-1 13 TRBV11-3 CASSPTVLLEAFF
. TRBJ1-5 13 TRBV18 CASSRQRGQPQHF
few TRBJ1-1 14 TRBV14 CASSQTYLNTEAFF
. TRBJ1-1 13 TRBV19 CASSWDRNTEAFF
. TRBJ1-2 13 TRBV27 CASSFTGGYGYTF
. TRBJ2-1 15 TRBV11-3 CASSLRTSGYNEQFF
. TRBJ2-7 15 TRBV2 CASRRLAGPYFEQYF
few TRBJ2-2 15 TRBV7-2 CASSATSGMAGELFF
. TRBJ1-2 12 TRBV29-1 CSVNQGTHGYTF